What follows is one TCR beta chain and its context. This sample is part of a study of blood T cell repertoires in COVID-19. At the level of the study: COVID-19 samples from acute and convalescent phases originated in the United States, Italy and Spain. Sources were T cells, B-cell-depleted T cells, or PBMCs; the material itself was cDNA or gDNA.

There are 13 residues in the CDR3. V was shortened by 3 bases and J by 4 bases, with 9 bases between the two germline ends. Germline CDR1 reads ENHRY; CDR2 reads SYGVKD. The table came from immunoSEQ multiplex PCR; TCRdb's copy has only in-frame clones and leaves some out. The sample carries about 230,000 clones, 83% recorded once. This TCR came from a woman in her 50s with acute or convalescent COVID-19. The genes are TRBV10-3 and TRBJ1-2; D is undetermined. The sequenced sample consisted of peripheral blood. Here the CDR3 reads CAISDRDSYGYTF. The CDR3 nucleotides are TGTGCCATCAGTGACCGAGATTCCTATGGCTACACCTTC.